Shown below are 32 T cell receptor beta chains from a single sample sequenced in a study of regulatory T cells in long-lasting Graves disease. Arm-PCR of CDR3 regions and iRepertoire HTBI primers were used to build TCR beta libraries. TCRdb reprocessed the multiplex PCR reads via MiXCR and lists one record per CDR3 protein. The table lists roughly 500,000 distinct CDR3 sequences, more than 10% of them singletons, with around 10% in the top ten. Time point meaning: newly diagnosed GD, antithyroid drugs for less than 3 months. The TCR library was made from RNA extracted from PBMCs. The same specimen was also included in a second study, on T cells in Graves' hyperthyroidism and ophthalmopathy.

Source: peripheral blood mononuclear cells (PBMCs), taken at new diagnosis, from a patient treated with antithyroid drugs. The receptors originated from a woman aged 30 to 39 with Graves disease.

Comment on this clonotype: A far larger clone is just one base off, so this is likely a read error. The rearrangement links TRBV11-2 to TRBJ2-1; TRBD1 matches 8 bases. With V trimmed by 2 bases and J by 10 bases, 13 bases remained unmatched. Germline values: CDR1 SGHAT, CDR2 FQNNGV. CDR3 length equals 16 residues. The CDR3 is CASSLKETGATYEQFF. The CDR3 nucleotides read TGTGCCAGCAGCTTAAAGGAGACAGGGGCTACCTACGAGCAGTTCTTC.

At least ten counts were recorded for this clonotype. J is TRBJ2-3 and V is TRBV24-1, with D tentatively TRBD1 or TRBD2 (5 bases each). Germline V gene sequence: CDR1 KGHDR, CDR2 SFDVKD. Trimming took off 6 bases at V and 3 bases at J, with 15 bases between the two ends. The CDR3 is 15 amino acids. The CDR3 DNA sequence: TGTGCCACCAGTCGAGGGGACCTTAAAACAGATACGCAGTATTTT. Translated, it gives CATSRGDLKTDTQYF.

This clonotype was seen at least ten times. The chain carries TRBV5-1 and TRBJ2-7; D unclear. Looked up from germline, CDR1 is SGHRS and CDR2 is YFSETQ. Deletions cut 0 bases from V and 0 bases from J, with 7 bases between. CDR3 size: 14 residues. CDR3 protein: CASSLDPSSYEQYF. In nucleotides, the CDR3 is TGCGCCAGCAGCTTGGATCCCAGCTCCTACGAGCAGTACTTC.

The chain uses TRBV20-1 and TRBJ1-5; D may be TRBD1 (5 bases). This CDR3 has 13 residues. Trimming removed 5 bases from V and 3 bases from J, with 11 bases in between. CDR1 DFQATT and CDR2 SNEGSKA come from the germline V gene (reference sequence). CDR3 nucleotides: TGCAGTGCTGGGACCTCCACCAATCAGCCCCAGCATTTT. Its translation is CSAGTSTNQPQHF.

This clonotype has at least ten counts. V gene TRBV7-2 combines with J gene TRBJ2-3; maybe TRBD2 (6 bases). Trimming took 2 bases from V and 5 from J, leaving 11 bases between them. Germline V lookup: CDR1 SGHTA, CDR2 FQGNSA. This CDR3 is 14 amino acids long. In DNA form, the CDR3 reads TGTGCCAGCAGCTTATTAGGCGGGAAAGATACGCAGTATTTT. Translated: CASSLLGGKDTQYF.

This clonotype was counted only a few times. The chain employs TRBV19 and TRBJ2-2, with TRBD1 identical over 11 bases. Unmatched junction bases numbered 10, after V lost 3 bases and J lost 4 bases. The CDR3 totals 18 residues. The germline gives CDR1 LNHDA, CDR2 SQIVND (reference sequence). CDR3 loop: CASSIGTGGLVFTGELFF. The CDR3 DNA sequence: TGTGCCAGTAGTATCGGGACAGGGGGACTCGTTTTCACCGGGGAGCTGTTTTTT. Complete variable domain (other parts from reference TRBV19 and TRBJ2-2): DGGITQSPKYLFRKEGQNVTLSCEQNLNHDAMYWYRQDPGQGLRLIYYSQIVNDFQKGDIAEGYSVSREKKESFPLTVTSAQKNPTAFYLCASSIGTGGLVFTGELFFGEGSRLTVL.

The V gene is TRBV30, the J gene TRBJ1-2; D not resolved. Between the trimmed V and J ends, which lost 4 bases and 6 bases, there was a span of 15 bases. Germline CDR1 and CDR2: GTSNPN and SVGIG (reference sequence). The CDR3 has 13 amino acids. The CDR3 here is CAWIGRRVNGYTF. In nucleotides, the CDR3 is TGTGCCTGGATAGGTAGAAGGGTCAATGGCTACACCTTC.

This chain uses TRBV27 with TRBJ2-4; D is possibly TRBD1 (6 bases). The CDR3 spans 18 residues. V was shortened by 0 bases and J by 4 bases, with 19 bases between the two germline ends. CDR1 is MNHEY, CDR2 SMNVEV, per germline (reference sequence). The CDR3 coding sequence is TGTGCCAGCAGTTTATCGATCCGTGGCAGGGGTTGGAAAAACATTCAGTACTTC. It encodes CASSLSIRGRGWKNIQYF.

The sample holds many counts of this clonotype. The J gene is TRBJ1-1, the V gene TRBV18; D is ambiguous. Trimming stripped 0 bases from V and 3 bases from J, with 11 bases between. Germline CDR1 is KGHSH and CDR2 is LQKENI. There are 15 residues in the CDR3. In nucleotides, the CDR3 is TGTGCCAGCTCACCACCGGGGAAGAGGGACACTGAAGCTTTCTTT. As protein: CASSPPGKRDTEAFF.

Ten or more counts support this clonotype. The rearrangement links TRBV7-2 to TRBJ2-3, with 7 nucleotides matching TRBD1. V lost 4 bases, J lost 1 base, and 11 bases stayed unmatched. Germline loops: CDR1 SGHTA, CDR2 FQGNSA. CDR3 length: 17 residues. The CDR3 DNA is TGTGCCAGCAGCTCACCTCTCTCGACAGGGCGCACAGATACGCAGTATTTT. Amino acid sequence: CASSSPLSTGRTDTQYF.

V gene TRBV7-2 combines with J gene TRBJ2-2; maybe TRBD1 (8 bases). Germline V CDR1 and CDR2: SGHTA, FQGNSA. Deletions cut 5 bases from V and 6 bases from J, with 16 bases between. The CDR3 is 15 amino acids. The CDR3 DNA reads as TGTGCCAGCAGCCCCGGACAGGGAGGGGCCGGGGAGCTGTTTTTT. Residues: CASSPGQGGAGELFF.

The chain couples TRBV18 to TRBJ2-1; 8 nucleotides align to TRBD2. This CDR3 spans 15 amino acids. Per the germline V gene, CDR1 is KGHSH and CDR2 is LQKENI. J was trimmed by 7 bases and V by 2 bases; bases with no gene match: 7. This chain's CDR3 is CASSPSSGRRNEQFF. The CDR3 DNA sequence: TGTGCCAGCTCACCATCAAGCGGGAGACGGAATGAGCAGTTCTTC.

This clonotype has at least ten counts. CDR3 in DNA: TGTGCCAGCAGTTATCTAGCGGGGACCGGGGAGCTGTTTTTT. Translating gives CASSYLAGTGELFF. The rearrangement uses TRBV6-2 or TRBV6-3 and TRBJ2-2, with TRBD2 matching over 9 bases. The V and J ends lost 3 bases and 5 bases, in that order; junction bases with no gene match: 1. Germline CDR1 is MNHEY and CDR2 is SVGEGT. There are 14 residues in the CDR3.

The chain carries TRBV30 and TRBJ2-7; 8 bases are shared with TRBD2. The CDR3 is made up of 17 amino acids. V gave up 0 bases and J gave up 5 bases; unmatched junction bases: 15. The germline CDR1 and CDR2 sequences are GTSNPN and SVGIG (reference sequence). The CDR3 bases are TGTGCCTGGAGTGTACCGAAGCCCGGGAGGGGCCCCGACGAGCAGTACTTC. Translated: CAWSVPKPGRGPDEQYF.

Ten or more counts support this clonotype. V is TRBV12-3 or TRBV12-4 and J is TRBJ2-5, with D uncertain. V was shortened by 4 bases and J by 2 bases, with 8 bases between the two germline ends. This CDR3 is built from 13 residues. The CDR3 is CASSYQLQETQYF. The CDR3 DNA is TGTGCCAGCAGTTACCAGCTACAAGAGACCCAGTACTTC.

In this sample, this clonotype turned up many times. The V call is TRBV11-2, the J call TRBJ2-5, with D hard to call. This CDR3 is 14 amino acids long. The V gene lost 5 bases and the J gene lost 1 base, with 11 bases spanning the gap. Per germline, CDR1 SGHAT and CDR2 FQNNGV. CDR3 DNA: TGTGCCAGCAGCCCCCCATGGGGCCAAGAGACCCAGTACTTC. It yields the protein CASSPPWGQETQYF.

This clonotype was observed many times. V and J are TRBV19 and TRBJ1-2, with D possibly TRBD1 on 5 matching bases. CDR3 length: 15 residues. The V end was cut by 5 bases, the J end by 2 bases, with 15 bases between. Germline assignment: CDR1 LNHDA and CDR2 SQIVND (reference sequence). The CDR3 is CASSGWDSRNYGYTF. The CDR3 DNA reads TGTGCCAGTAGTGGATGGGACTCAAGAAACTATGGCTACACCTTC. The entire variable domain, with the rest obtained from reference TRBV19 and TRBJ1-2, is as follows: DGGITQSPKYLFRKEGQNVTLSCEQNLNHDAMYWYRQDPGQGLRLIYYSQIVNDFQKGDIAEGYSVSREKKESFPLTVTSAQKNPTAFYLCASSGWDSRNYGYTFGSGTRLTVV.

This clonotype was detected only once. The CDR3 loop reads CSAETSGSAQYF. The CDR3 DNA sequence: TGCAGTGCGGAGACTAGCGGGAGCGCCCAGTACTTC. J is TRBJ2-5 and V is TRBV20-1, with 12 positions matching TRBD2. Germline V CDR1 and CDR2: DFQATT, SNEGSKA (reference sequence). The CDR3 covers 12 residues. V lost 6 bases, J lost 9 bases, and 5 bases stayed unmatched.

Details on this clonotype: Given a far larger clone just one base away, this is likely a sequencing read error. CDR3 loop: CASSLGAGTLEVFF. The CDR3 nucleotides read TGTGCCAGCAGCTTAGGGGCAGGAACACTTGAAGTTTTCTTT. The chain carries TRBV11-2 and TRBJ2-3; D call uncertain. This CDR3 contains 14 residues. Germline V gives CDR1 SGHAT, CDR2 FQNNGV.

This clonotype was recorded many times. J is TRBJ2-7 and V is TRBV10-3; 10 bases fit TRBD2. Germline values: CDR1 ENHRY, CDR2 SYGVKD. There are 16 residues in the CDR3. V shed 2 bases, J shed 2 bases, and the junction held 6 bases outside the gene matches. CDR3 coding DNA: TGTGCCATCAGTGAGCCCGGGACTAGCGAAACCTACGAGCAGTACTTC. It specifies CAISEPGTSETYEQYF.

Points on this clonotype: Since a much larger clone is just one base distant, this may be a read error. V and J are TRBV2 and TRBJ2-1, with no clear D. This CDR3 has 12 amino acids. Germline V CDR1 and CDR2: SNHLY, FYNNEI. Here the CDR3 reads CTSSVVVHEQFF. CDR3 sequence (DNA): TGTACCAGCAGTGTAGTAGTACATGAGCAGTTCTTC.

This clonotype was detected many times. The V gene is TRBV7-9, the J gene TRBJ1-2, with 10 bases that match TRBD1. The CDR3 is made up of 14 amino acids. In germline, CDR1 is SEHNR, CDR2 FQNEAQ (reference sequence). The junction had 4 bases not matched to a gene; V was cut back by 5 bases and J by 4 bases. The CDR3 is CASSVTGGGYGYTF. For the CDR3, the DNA is TGTGCCAGCAGCGTGACAGGGGGCGGCTATGGCTACACCTTC.

This clonotype was recorded many times. V gene TRBV20-1 combines with J gene TRBJ2-1, with 9 bases that match TRBD1. The CDR3 consists of 14 residues. Germline V CDR1 and CDR2: DFQATT, SNEGSKA (reference sequence). V was pared by 3 bases and J by 3 bases, with 3 bases of the junction left unmatched. CDR3 loop: CSARAGQGYNEQFF. In DNA form, the CDR3 reads TGCAGTGCTAGGGCGGGACAGGGCTACAATGAGCAGTTCTTC.

This clonotype was counted many times. The chain links TRBV6-1 to TRBJ1-4, with 8 bases aligning to TRBD1. CDR1 MNHNS and CDR2 SASEGT come from the germline V gene. V was clipped by 6 bases and J by 10 bases; unmatched bases: 10. The CDR3 covers 14 residues. CDR3 sequence: CASRPGTGDGKLFF. CDR3 coding DNA: TGTGCCAGCAGACCCGGGACAGGAGATGGAAAACTGTTTTTT.

The chain combines TRBV20-1 with TRBJ1-2; D gene unclear. V was trimmed by 5 bases and J by 3 bases, leaving 19 bases between them. Per the germline V gene, CDR1 is DFQATT and CDR2 is SNEGSKA (reference sequence). The CDR3 loop spans 15 amino acids. CDR3 DNA: TGCAGTGCTCCCCCTCGGAAGGGTCGTGACTATGGCTACACCTTC. Encoded protein: CSAPPRKGRDYGYTF.

The table lists this clonotype with many counts. The CDR3 reads CASSPTSVGELFF. The CDR3, as DNA: TGTGCCAGCTCGCCTACTAGCGTCGGGGAGCTGTTTTTT. V gene TRBV18 combines with J gene TRBJ2-2, with 7 bases matching TRBD2. This CDR3 comprises 13 residues. The germline CDR1 and CDR2 sequences are KGHSH and LQKENI. With V trimmed by 6 bases and J by 7 bases, 5 bases remained unmatched.

Points on this clonotype: This clone may be a read error of a much larger clone one base away. The DNA for the CDR3 is TGTGCCAGCGCGGGCGGGGGCTCCTACAATGAGCAGTACTTC. Amino acid sequence: CASAGGGSYNEQYF. The genes are TRBV27 and TRBJ2-7; the D gene is possibly TRBD2 (7 bases). Germline CDR1 reads MNHEY; CDR2 reads SMNVEV (reference sequence). CDR3 size: 14 residues. The V end lost 8 bases, the J end lost 7 bases, and 21 bases lay between the germline ends.

This clonotype has ten or more counts. The chain uses TRBV3-1 and TRBJ1-2; 11 bases are a match to TRBD1. The germline gives CDR1 LGHDT, CDR2 YNNKEL (reference sequence). The CDR3 is made up of 14 amino acids. The V and J ends lost 4 bases and 6 bases, in that order; junction bases with no gene match: 4. The CDR3: CASSPWTGGHGYTF. The DNA for the CDR3 is TGTGCCAGCAGCCCCTGGACAGGGGGCCATGGCTACACCTTC. Complete variable domain (other parts from reference TRBV3-1 and TRBJ1-2): DTAVSQTPKYLVTQMGNDKSIKCEQNLGHDTMYWYKQDSKKFLKIMFSYNNKELIINETVPNRFSPKSPDKAHLNLHINSLELGDSAVYFCASSPWTGGHGYTFGSGTRLTVV.

This clonotype was seen many times. V is TRBV7-9 and J is TRBJ1-1, with D possibly being TRBD1 (6 bases). Trimming took off 1 base at V and 3 bases at J, with 12 bases between the two ends. The germline V gene encodes CDR1 SEHNR and CDR2 FQNEAQ (reference sequence). There are 15 residues in the CDR3. The CDR3, as DNA: TGTGCCAGCAGCTTAGAGGGGGGCGCGTACACTGAAGCTTTCTTT. It codes for CASSLEGGAYTEAFF. The full variable domain, in which reference TRBV7-9 and TRBJ1-1 provide the parts outside the CDR3, is DTGVSQNPRHKITKRGQNVTFRCDPISEHNRLYWYRQTLGQGPEFLTYFQNEAQLEKSRLLSDRFSAERPKGSFSTLEIQRTEQGDSAMYLCASSLEGGAYTEAFFGQGTRLTVV.

This chain joins TRBV2 and TRBJ1-5; possible D gene TRBD1, 6 bases. The V gene's germline CDR1 is SNHLY and CDR2 FYNNEI. The CDR3 sequence is 14 residues long. The ends were cut back, 6 bases at V and 5 bases at J, with 14 bases in the middle. In DNA form, the CDR3 reads TGTGCCAGCAGATCCGAGGGGGACTATCAGCCCCAGCATTTT. This translates into CASRSEGDYQPQHF.

The chain joins TRBV15 to TRBJ2-7; D is perhaps TRBD1 or TRBD2 (5 bases each). Germline CDR1 and CDR2: LNHNV and YYDKDF (reference sequence). V was trimmed by 6 bases and J by 5 bases, leaving 14 bases between them. The CDR3 runs to 13 residues. CDR3 nucleotide sequence: TGTGCCACCAGAGAAGAGGGGCTCGACGAGCAGTACTTC. Amino acid sequence: CATREEGLDEQYF.

This clonotype was detected many times. CDR3 residues: CASSLGPRTGDSPLHF. CDR3 nucleotide sequence: TGTGCCAGCAGCCTCGGACCCCGGACAGGGGATTCACCCCTCCACTTT. V usage is TRBV7-2 and J usage is TRBJ1-6; TRBD1 agrees at 9 bases. Germline V lookup: CDR1 SGHTA, CDR2 FQGNSA. V shed 5 bases, J shed 8 bases, and the junction held 10 bases outside the gene matches. The CDR3 consists of 16 residues.